In this sample, the clone carrying this TCR beta chain turned up a few times. Antigen specificity is unknown. This record belongs to a study of cytomegalovirus exposure and HLA in healthy donors. Study-wide findings and caveats: Serostatus for CMV was the only available immune exposure information.

CDR3 length equals 15 residues. The germline V and J ends were trimmed by 5 bases and 2 bases, with 13 bases remaining between them. Germline CDR1 is SGHNT and CDR2 is YENEEA. The PCR contained 60 Vbeta and 13 Jbeta primers. TCRdb's copy holds only in-frame clones and misses some; the assay was immunoSEQ multiplex PCR. The profile shows more than 130,000 clones, approximately 70% of them singletons. The TCR originated in a human donor in good health. The chain couples TRBV11-3 to TRBJ1-3; D possibly corresponds to TRBD1 (6 bases). Sequenced material: PBMCs. CDR3 DNA sequence: TGTGCCAGCAGCCTCCAACAGGGAACTGGAAACACCATATATTTT. It is translated as CASSLQQGTGNTIYF.